Listed below are T cell receptor beta chains from one sample, sequenced in a study of T cells in localized non-small cell lung cancer. The protocol was immunoSEQ multiplex PCR, while the TCRdb copy is restricted to in-frame clones and leaves out a portion. Altogether approximately 28,000 clones are present, about four fifths being singletons, with the ten largest covering roughly 5.7%. The source material was peripheral blood mononuclear cells, sampled before any cancer treatment. Every receptor here comes from a man aged 35 to 69 with stage III lung adenocarcinoma. CDR3s include the opening cysteine and the closing phenylalanine or tryptophan.

V gene: TRBV6-1; CDR3 protein: CASSEAQGQETQYF
V gene: TRBV28; CDR3 protein: CASSLGRVAFF
V gene: TRBV19; CDR3 protein: CASTDRGPATNEKLFF
V gene: TRBV9; CDR3 protein: CASSVDGRDPWGYTF
V gene: TRBV5-1; CDR3 protein: CASSLAPQERSYTF
V gene: TRBV28; CDR3 protein: CASKPFGQGSNQPQHF
V gene: TRBV27; CDR3 protein: CASSLLGQGYEQYF
V gene: TRBV19; CDR3 protein: CASSIVEGQPQHF
V gene: TRBV18; CDR3 protein: CASSTLAGDTDTQYF
V gene: TRBV7-2; CDR3 protein: CASSLNREPGYTF
V gene: TRBV25-1; CDR3 protein: CASSEHAGFEQFF
V gene: TRBV18; CDR3 protein: CASSPAEKLFF
V gene: TRBV5-1; CDR3 protein: CASSLEGQGAGGELFF
V gene: TRBV5-1; CDR3 protein: CASSLQDGNTIYF
V gene: TRBV5-1; CDR3 protein: CASSLRTGVSTEAFF
V gene: TRBV6-6; CDR3 protein: CASKERGASYEQYF